These 21 T cell receptor beta chains were all obtained from the same sample, sequenced in a study of CXCR3-negative and CXCR3-positive naive CD8 T cells. Study-wide results and limits: CXCR3-expressing naive cells carried TRB CDR3s more hydrophobic than those of CXCR3-negative naive cells.

cDNA libraries for TRB were generated by 5' RACE incorporating UMI labels. TCRdb reprocessed the 5' RACE reads, with one entry per CDR3 protein and no DNA. The table lists about 6,900 distinct CDR3 sequences. These receptors have no identified antigens. Sequencing was carried out using naive CXCR3+ CD8+ T cells from blood. Described subset: CD45RO-CCR7+CD27+CD95- naive CD8+ T cells expressing CXCR3 (TNR3+). Every receptor here comes from a human donor in good health. Some clones in this sample may be carry-over from other donors' samples.

Judged by frequency, this clonotype is medium-sized. The chain has TRBV12-3 or TRBV12-4 and TRBJ2-1; TCRdb names TRBD1, which stays unverified in the absence of DNA. The CDR3 spans 18 residues. The CDR3 protein is CASSLSVGQGSSYNEQFF.

By frequency, this clonotype is medium-sized. The chain employs TRBV6-5 and TRBJ2-2; the TRBD1 assignment by TCRdb is unverifiable without DNA. CDR1 and CDR2 from the germline V gene are MNHEY and SVGAGI. The CDR3 is 13 amino acids. CDR3 region: CASSYPGTGELFF.

The rearrangement uses TRBV10-3 and TRBJ1-1; TCRdb indicates TRBD1, and absent DNA this call remains unverified. CDR1 is ENHRY and CDR2 is SYGVKD in the germline V gene. The CDR3 length is 14 residues. CDR3 amino acids: CAISPGPEDTEAFF.

CDR3 in amino acids: CASSPGGGVTNEQFF. The genes are TRBV5-1 and TRBJ2-1; TCRdb's D call of TRBD1 is untestable without DNA. Germline CDR1 is SGHRS and CDR2 is YFSETQ. CDR3 length: 15 amino acids.

Its frequency marks this clonotype as medium-sized. V and J are TRBV19 and TRBJ1-2; TCRdb's D gene call, TRBD1, goes unchecked for lack of DNA. CDR1 LNHDA and CDR2 SQIVND come from the germline V gene (reference sequence). The CDR3 sequence is 15 residues long. The CDR3 protein is CASSILAGGYYGYTF.

By frequency, this clonotype is medium-sized. This rearrangement joins TRBV5-1 to TRBJ2-7; as DNA is missing, the TRBD1 call by TCRdb cannot be tested. This CDR3 spans 13 amino acids. Germline V gives CDR1 SGHRS, CDR2 YFSETQ. The CDR3: CASRVTESYEQYF. Full variable domain (rest looked up from reference TRBV5-1 and TRBJ2-7): KAGVTQTPRYLIKTRGQQVTLSCSPISGHRSVSWYQQTPGQGLQFLFEYFSETQRNKGNFPGRFSGRQFSNSRSEMNVSTLELGDSALYLCASRVTESYEQYFGPGTRLTVT.

In terms of frequency, this clonotype is medium-sized. This chain links TRBV20-1 with TRBJ2-1; TCRdb indicates TRBD1, and absent DNA this call remains unverified. The CDR3 has 15 residues. Germline-derived CDR1 and CDR2 are DFQATT and SNEGSKA (reference sequence). The CDR3 protein is CSAPKYQGVLYEQFF.

V and J are TRBV5-4 and TRBJ1-1. CDR1 and CDR2 (germline): SGHNT, YYREEE (reference sequence). The CDR3 contains 13 residues. This chain's CDR3 is CASSFWGNTEAFF.

This clonotype is labeled medium-sized based on frequency. This rearrangement joins TRBV6-5 to TRBJ1-1. The germline V gene encodes CDR1 MNHEY and CDR2 SVGAGI. The CDR3 consists of 16 residues. This CDR3 is CASSYGLRGFGTEAFF.

This clonotype is called medium-sized (0.01 to 0.1%) based on its frequency. This chain links TRBV4-1 with TRBJ2-3; TCRdb names TRBD2, which stays unverified in the absence of DNA. Germline values: CDR1 MGHRA, CDR2 YSYEKL. The CDR3 spans 15 residues. This chain's CDR3 is CASSQEQRGTDTQYF.

This chain joins TRBV9 and TRBJ1-1. Germline CDR1 and CDR2: SGDLS and YYNGEE. CDR3 length equals 14 residues. Here the CDR3 reads CASSTGRRNTEAFF.

The CDR3 loop is CASSLEGSNEAFF. The chain joins TRBV5-1 to TRBJ1-1. The CDR3 sequence is 13 residues long. Germline assignment: CDR1 SGHRS and CDR2 YFSETQ.

By frequency, this clonotype registers medium-sized. The chain employs TRBV5-4 and TRBJ1-2. Germline V gene data show CDR1 as SGHNT and CDR2 as YYREEE (reference sequence). There are 13 residues in the CDR3. The CDR3 reads CASSFTGPKGYTF.

This chain connects TRBV7-8 to TRBJ2-1; TCRdb gives TRBD2 as the D gene, but with no DNA this cannot be confirmed. From germline, CDR1 is SGHVS and CDR2 FQNEAQ. This CDR3 contains 14 residues. CDR3 protein: CASSFLQEVNEQFF.

The genes are TRBV20-1 and TRBJ2-7. The CDR3 spans 11 residues. The V gene's germline CDR1 is DFQATT and CDR2 SNEGSKA (reference sequence). The CDR3: CSARILYEQYF.

V usage is TRBV19 and J usage is TRBJ2-1; the D call of TRBD1 rests on TCRdb alone, since no DNA is present to check it. CDR1 and CDR2 from the germline V gene are LNHDA and SQIVND (reference sequence). The CDR3 loop spans 15 amino acids. The CDR3 protein is CASSVNRGWDNEQFF. Drawing the rest from reference TRBV19 and TRBJ2-1, the complete variable domain is DGGITQSPKYLFRKEGQNVTLSCEQNLNHDAMYWYRQDPGQGLRLIYYSQIVNDFQKGDIAEGYSVSREKKESFPLTVTSAQKNPTAFYLCASSVNRGWDNEQFFGPGTRLTVL.

V is TRBV20-1 and J is TRBJ2-7; no DNA is available, so the TRBD1 call from TCRdb remains unchecked. The CDR3 contains 12 residues. Germline loops: CDR1 DFQATT, CDR2 SNEGSKA (reference sequence). The CDR3 here is CSASDRGWEQYF.

Frequency places this clonotype as medium-sized (0.01 to 0.1%). The chain couples TRBV7-9 to TRBJ1-1; the D gene TCRdb calls, TRBD1, cannot be checked with no DNA. The CDR3 loop spans 11 amino acids. CDR1 and CDR2 from the germline V gene are SEHNR and FQNEAQ (reference sequence). This CDR3 reads CASSLGRVAFF.

Frequency places this clonotype as medium-sized (0.01 to 0.1%). This chain uses TRBV20-1 with TRBJ1-2. The CDR3 loop spans 13 amino acids. Looked up from germline, CDR1 is DFQATT and CDR2 is SNEGSKA (reference sequence). CDR3 sequence: CSARDLRFYSYTF.

The chain has TRBV20-1 and TRBJ2-1; TCRdb returns TRBD2, unconfirmable since there is no DNA. Germline loops: CDR1 DFQATT, CDR2 SNEGSKA (reference sequence). The CDR3 is 16 residues long. The CDR3 here is CSARDESGLAYNEQFF.

The chain is built from TRBV29-1 and TRBJ1-3. The CDR3 has 14 amino acids. CDR1 SQVTM and CDR2 ANQGSEA come from the germline V gene. The CDR3 sequence: CSVGTLSAGNTIYF.